This paragraph covers one TCR beta chain sequence. Only a few counts were recorded for this clonotype. Its antigen is still unknown. The sample holds no much larger clone one base away, and base qualities are not on file. Library creation used multiplex PCR. The reads were generated on an Illumina HiSeq 4000. To build TCR beta libraries, CDR3 regions were amplified by Arm-PCR using iRepertoire HTBI primers. Before sequencing, the PCR products went through gel purification. For the original study's pipeline: A total of 62 TRBV and about 13 TRBJ segments were identified across samples and were used for gene usage analysis of CDR3 amino acid clonotypes. COPE and FqMerger were used to merge filtered high-quality paired reads into contigs. BLAST was used to align contigs to IMGT TRBV, TRBD and TRBJ reference genes, and CDR3 was defined according to IMGT. Any clonotype with a frequency above 0.1% was counted as a highly expanded clone. Repertoire diversity was measured by Shannon entropy, and V-J evenness by the Gini coefficient. A clonotype found in more than one individual was treated as public. TCRdb itself trimmed the public reads at Q25 with fastp, ran MiXCR and retained productive beta chains. Rows merge per CDR3 protein into single entries with the most common DNA and genes. It is TCRdb's table, rather than the study itself, that gives the V and J calls and clone size. This sample lists about 470,000 distinct CDR3 sequences; around 20% were detected once. The top ten constitute over 7.5% of the sample.

The data belong to a study of regulatory T cells in long-lasting Graves disease (dated by TCRdb to the early 2020s). Looking at the study overall: To count as having persistent Graves' disease, a patient had to have received antithyroid drug treatment for over 5 years with TSH receptor autoantibodies remaining persistently positive. On average, persistent Graves' disease patients in the clinical cohort had been on antithyroid drugs for about 10.3 years. The study was registered as a clinical trial and conducted in China. A total of some 33 samples were covered by TCR sequencing, comprising some 13 persistent and approximately 20 newly diagnosed Graves' disease patients. This study used TCR sequencing and RNA sequencing of peripheral blood to compare persistent Graves' disease patients against newly diagnosed Graves' disease patients.

On the study overall, not on this receptor specifically: Persistent patients shared more public clonotypes among themselves (roughly 2,700) than newly diagnosed patients did (approximately 970). Peripheral blood alone was examined, since thyroid tissue, which constituted the primary lesion, could not be accessed. Sequencing and analysis were restricted to the TCR beta chain. Persistent Graves' disease patients showed lower TCR Shannon entropy and fewer highly expanded clones than newly diagnosed patients, suggesting clonal expansion. Persistent disease showed preferential use of TRBV28, TRBJ1-2 and TRBJ2-5, whereas newly diagnosed disease favored TRBV20-1 and TRBJ2-1. The small sample size was acknowledged by the authors as a limitation that may reduce accuracy.

The time point label, read with the paper, signifies: persistent/refractory GD, antithyroid drugs over 5 years with positive TRAb. For both TCR sequencing and RNA sequencing, RNA was extracted from PBMCs in TRIzol. The diagnosis of Graves' disease was made according to American Thyroid Association guidelines. Patients were recruited from an endocrinology department in Xi'an, China. Each patient gave approximately 10 milliliters of peripheral blood, collected in an EDTA anticoagulant tube. Ficoll Paque Plus density gradient separation was used to isolate PBMCs, and no further T cell sorting was performed. An Agilent 2100 Bioanalyzer and agarose gel were used to assess RNA quality, and a NanoDrop 2000 was used to measure RNA concentration. The CDR3 starts with the cysteine, ends with the phenylalanine, and has 15 residues. The entry retains the CDR3 DNA only, 45 bases that are in frame from base 1. V was cut back by 1 base and J by 2 bases, leaving a gap of 11 bases between them. Taken from the germline V gene, the CDR1 and CDR2 loops are SGHVS and FNYEAQ.

The source is a female donor with Graves disease. The rearrangement joined TRBV7-6 to TRBJ2-5; the D gene is perhaps TRBD2, on 6 matching bases. The input for sequencing was peripheral blood mononuclear cells (PBMCs), taken when the disease was refractory, from a patient treated with antithyroid drugs. This receptor has the CDR3 CASSLVPGLQETQYF. The nucleotide sequence is given as TGTGCCAGCAGCTTAGTACCGGGACTTCAAGAGACCCAGTACTTC.